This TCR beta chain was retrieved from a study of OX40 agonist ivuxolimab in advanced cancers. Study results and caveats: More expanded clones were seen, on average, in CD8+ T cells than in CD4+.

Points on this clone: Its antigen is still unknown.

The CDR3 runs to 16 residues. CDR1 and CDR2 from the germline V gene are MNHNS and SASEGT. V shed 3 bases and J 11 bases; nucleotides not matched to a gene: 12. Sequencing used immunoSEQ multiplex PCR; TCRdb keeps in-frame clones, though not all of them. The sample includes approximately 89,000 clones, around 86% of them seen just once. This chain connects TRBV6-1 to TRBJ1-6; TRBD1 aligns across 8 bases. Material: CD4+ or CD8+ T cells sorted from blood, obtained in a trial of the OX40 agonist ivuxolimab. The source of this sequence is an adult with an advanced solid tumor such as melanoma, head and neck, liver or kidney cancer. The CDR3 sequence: CASSERLGTGLAPLHF. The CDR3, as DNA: TGTGCCAGCAGTGAGCGTTTGGGGACAGGCCTCGCACCCCTCCACTTT.